Presented here are 16 T cell receptor beta chains from one specimen sequenced in a study of cytomegalovirus exposure and HLA in healthy donors. This PCR relied on a set of 60 Vbeta primers and 13 Jbeta primers. The repertoire was sequenced with immunoSEQ multiplex PCR; TCRdb's copy has only in-frame clones and lacks some. The sample contains more than 110,000 clones, more than 60% of which appear only once. Sequenced sample: PBMCs. Source of these receptors: a woman aged 45 to 65 in good health and CMV-seropositive.

This sequence joins TRBV28 and TRBJ1-1, with D perhaps matching TRBD1 (6 bases). The CDR3 runs 17 residues. Germline V gives CDR1 MDHEN, CDR2 SYDVKM. V lost 3 bases and J lost 1, with 18 bases in between. CDR3 nucleotide sequence: TGTGCCAGCAGTTTCTGGGGGGGCGGGAAAGGGAACACTGAAGCTTTCTTT. Its protein product is CASSFWGGGKGNTEAFF.

This clone was picked up a small number of times. The V and J genes are TRBV4-3 and TRBJ2-7; TRBD1 aligns across 9 bases. The ends lost 6 bases at V and 3 bases at J; junction bases unmatched: 6. The CDR3 runs 14 residues. CDR1 and CDR2 from the germline V gene are LGHNA and YSLEER. The CDR3 is CASSFGTGSYEQYF. The DNA for the CDR3 is TGCGCCAGCAGTTTCGGGACAGGGAGCTACGAGCAGTACTTC.

V and J are TRBV7-9 and TRBJ2-3, with D possibly being TRBD2 (7 bases). The germline V and J ends were trimmed by 5 bases and 4 bases, with 25 bases remaining between them. Per the germline V gene, CDR1 is SEHNR and CDR2 is FQNEAQ (reference sequence). The CDR3 has 18 residues. The CDR3 nucleotides read TGTGCCAGCAGCCTCCTGCAGTTACGGGGGGCGTCATCAGATACGCAGTATTTT. Its protein is CASSLLQLRGASSDTQYF.

The V call is TRBV5-6, the J call TRBJ2-3; TRBD1 matches at 8 bases. J lost 5 bases, V lost 1 base, and 12 bases had no gene match. CDR1 is SGHDT, CDR2 YYEEEE, per germline. CDR3 length: 17 residues. CDR3 in amino acids: CASSLLGSTGAVDTQYF. CDR3 nucleotides: TGTGCCAGCAGCTTGTTAGGATCGACAGGGGCTGTAGATACGCAGTATTTT.

The chain uses TRBV10-3 and TRBJ2-3; 11 positions match TRBD2. This CDR3 comprises 13 residues. Germline assignment: CDR1 ENHRY and CDR2 SYGVKD. The junction had 2 bases not matched to a gene; V was cut back by 2 bases and J by 10 bases. CDR3 in amino acids: CAISEVAGGPQYF. CDR3 DNA sequence: TGTGCCATCAGTGAGGTAGCGGGGGGGCCGCAGTATTTT.

The chain combines TRBV6-5 with TRBJ1-4; TRBD1 matches 7 bases. The germline gives CDR1 MNHEY, CDR2 SVGAGI. The CDR3 is 13 amino acids. V gave up 6 bases and J gave up 5 bases; unmatched junction bases: 3. DNA for the CDR3: TGTGCCAGCAGAAGACAGGGAAATGAAAAACTGTTTTTT. Amino acids: CASRRQGNEKLFF.

J is TRBJ2-1 and V is TRBV14; 9 bases are a match to TRBD1. The germline V gene has CDR1 SGHDN and CDR2 FVKESK. With 3 bases clipped from V and 1 base from J, the junction kept 16 bases outside the gene matches. The CDR3 has 20 amino acids. CDR3 in DNA: TGTGCCAGCAGCCAGGAGCCTTTAGGGACAGGGCCATTTTCCTACAATGAGCAGTTCTTC. This sequence encodes CASSQEPLGTGPFSYNEQFF.

This clone has just one count. The chain is built from TRBV7-9 and TRBJ2-3, with 10 bases lining up with TRBD2. V was pared by 5 bases and J by 6 bases, with 5 bases of the junction left unmatched. Germline V gives CDR1 SEHNR, CDR2 FQNEAQ (reference sequence). This CDR3 region has 14 residues. The CDR3 DNA is TGTGCCAGCAGCCCAGGACTAGCGGCGGATACGCAGTATTTT. Protein: CASSPGLAADTQYF.

The V and J genes are TRBV7-2 and TRBJ2-2, with TRBD1 identical over 7 bases. The V gene end was trimmed by 3 bases and the J gene end by 4 bases; junction bases not matched to a gene: 2. Germline CDR1 SGHTA, CDR2 FQGNSA. CDR3 length: 14 amino acids. CDR3 bases: TGTGCCAGCAGCTTTAACAGGGGCACCGGGGAGCTGTTTTTT. As protein: CASSFNRGTGELFF.

In DNA form, the CDR3 reads TGTGCCAGCAGTGACTCTATGGACAGGGGCCTCTATGGCTACACCTTC. Translating it yields CASSDSMDRGLYGYTF. V is TRBV6-4 and J is TRBJ1-2; 9 bases line up with TRBD1. The CDR3 covers 16 residues. With 0 bases clipped from V and 4 bases from J, the junction kept 6 bases outside the gene matches. Germline CDR1 is MRHNA and CDR2 is SNTAGT.

The rearrangement links TRBV5-1 to TRBJ2-7, with D possibly matching TRBD1 (5 bases). CDR1 and CDR2 (germline): SGHRS, YFSETQ. The CDR3 has 15 residues. Trimming shortened V by 2 bases and J by 0 bases, and 12 bases separated the two germline ends. CDR3 amino acids: CASSFQGGSSYEQYF. CDR3 nucleotides: TGCGCCAGCAGCTTTCAGGGTGGATCCTCCTACGAGCAGTACTTC.

V is TRBV4-3 and J is TRBJ2-1, with D unresolved. The CDR3 sequence is 14 residues long. The V gene lost 0 bases and the J gene lost 6 bases, with 9 bases spanning the gap. CDR1 and CDR2 from the germline V gene are LGHNA and YSLEER. CDR3 amino acids: CASSQELTVNEQFF. The CDR3 DNA follows: TGCGCCAGCAGCCAAGAGTTAACGGTCAATGAGCAGTTCTTC.

The rearrangement joins TRBV5-8 to TRBJ2-2, with 9 bases lining up with TRBD1. The CDR3 covers 15 residues. Germline V CDR1 and CDR2: SGHTS, YDEGEE. The ends lost 4 bases at V and 4 bases at J; junction bases unmatched: 5. Here the CDR3 reads CASSRGQGSTGELFF. In DNA, the CDR3 is TGTGCCAGCAGCAGGGGACAGGGTAGCACCGGGGAGCTGTTTTTT.

The V gene is TRBV20-1, the J gene TRBJ2-1; D possibly corresponds to TRBD1 (6 bases). CDR3 length equals 11 residues. Trimming pared 3 bases from V and 7 bases from J, leaving 7 bases between. Germline V gives CDR1 DFQATT, CDR2 SNEGSKA (reference sequence). The CDR3 sequence is CSASRGNEQFF. The CDR3 bases are TGCAGTGCTAGTAGGGGGAATGAGCAGTTCTTC.

The chain combines TRBV28 with TRBJ1-4; 7 bases line up with TRBD1. The CDR3 totals 15 residues. Germline lookup yields CDR1 MDHEN and CDR2 SYDVKM. The V segment lost 6 bases and the J segment 0 bases; nucleotides outside the gene matches: 4. CDR3 DNA: TGTGCCAGCAGAACAGGGACAGCAACTAATGAAAAACTGTTTTTT. This sequence encodes CASRTGTATNEKLFF.

The chain has TRBV5-1 and TRBJ1-2; 7 bases are shared with TRBD1. With V trimmed by 2 bases and J by 2 bases, 3 bases remained unmatched. CDR3 length: 14 residues. CDR1 SGHRS and CDR2 YFSETQ come from the germline V gene. CDR3 coding DNA: TGCGCCAGCAGCTTTGGGACAGCCAACTATGGCTACACCTTC. Protein sequence: CASSFGTANYGYTF.